This TCR beta chain was retrieved from a study of beta chain features in type 1 diabetes. Study outcomes and limitations: VDJ junctions sequenced from type 1 diabetes patients showed fewer insertions and more deletions.

Sequencing targeted expressed TCRB transcripts, as all isolated RNA had been reverse transcribed. Using immunoSEQ multiplex PCR, the repertoire was profiled, and TCRdb retains in-frame clones only, with some absent. Of hundreds of thousands of clones in the sample, 7.5% to 9% are singletons; the top ten hold 0.44%. Turning to this clone: What it recognizes is unknown.

Germline-derived CDR1 and CDR2 are LGHNA and YNFKEQ. The germline V and J ends were trimmed by 0 bases and 1 base, with 10 bases remaining between them. The CDR3 has 16 residues. The sample taken for sequencing was central memory CD4+ T cells from blood. This TCR was sampled from a woman younger than 30 in good health. The genes are TRBV4-2 and TRBJ1-3; no clear D gene. The CDR3 DNA sequence: TGTGCCAGCAGCCAAGATATACAGAGGTCTGGAAACACCATATATTTT. It codes for CASSQDIQRSGNTIYF.